The rows below give T cell receptor beta chains drawn from one sample of a study of T cell changes during pregnancy in multiple sclerosis. TCRdb's table, derived via immunoSEQ multiplex PCR, lists solely in-frame clones and lacks some. The profile shows approximately 52,000 clones, roughly 90% of them singletons. The sample was CD4+ T cells from peripheral blood mononuclear cells, taken after pregnancy. These TCRs come from a female donor with multiple sclerosis, enrolled in a pregnancy study. CDR3s include the opening cysteine and the closing phenylalanine or tryptophan. Fields, in order: V gene, J gene, clone size, D gene, CDR3 DNA, CDR3 protein. A D gene is named only where the DNA matches it firmly. Where a row states a size, it is once, few, many or the class of an expanded clone; other rows omit it.

>TRBV11-3|TRBJ2-7|-|-
TGTGCCAGCAGCACTGACGGCGGATCCCTGGGCGAGCAGTACTTC
CASSTDGGSLGEQYF
>TRBV7-6|TRBJ2-7|once|TRBD2
TGTGCCAGCAGCCCGGCGCGGGGGGCGATAGGAGAAGAGCAGTACTTC
CASSPARGAIGEEQYF
>TRBV13|TRBJ2-1|-|-
TGTGCCAGCAGCAGAGCCCCGGGGAATGAGCAGTTCTTC
CASSRAPGNEQFF
>TRBV18|TRBJ2-1|-|-
TGTGCCAGCTCACCCCGGACACTGAGCTCCTACAATGAGCAGTTCTTC
CASSPRTLSSYNEQFF
>TRBV19|TRBJ2-1|-|-
TGTGCCAGTAGTCCCTTGGGGCGGGGCCTCTCCTACAATGAGCAGTTCTTC
CASSPLGRGLSYNEQFF
>TRBV6-5|TRBJ1-5|-|TRBD1
TGTGCCAGCAGTAGGACAGGGGGCCAAAATCAGCCCCAGCATTTT
CASSRTGGQNQPQHF
>TRBV6-5|TRBJ2-2|-|-
TGTGCCAGCAGGTCGAGGCCTCCTAACACCGGGGAGCTGTTTTTT
CASRSRPPNTGELFF
>TRBV27|TRBJ2-6|-|-
TGTGCCAGCAGTGATCCGGGACATGGCTCTGGGGCCAACGTCCTGACTTTC
CASSDPGHGSGANVLTF
>TRBV6-4|TRBJ2-5|-|-
TGTGCCAGCAGCGGGAGTCCGGTAGAGACCCAGTACTTC
CASSGSPVETQYF
>TRBV10-2|TRBJ1-2|-|TRBD1
TGCGCCAGCAGTAGACAGGGGGCTTATGGCTACACCTTC
CASSRQGAYGYTF
>TRBV9|TRBJ2-1|-|-
TGTGCCAGCAGCCCCCGTATAGGGGGCAATGAGCAGTTCTTC
CASSPRIGGNEQFF
>TRBV7-2|TRBJ1-3|-|-
TGTGCCAGCAGCTTAGCCCCGACAGTTGCTGGAAACACCATATATTTT
CASSLAPTVAGNTIYF
>TRBV7-2|TRBJ2-7|-|TRBD2
TGTGCCAGCAGCTTAGATTTTTTGGCTAGCGGGAGTTACGAGCAGTACTTC
CASSLDFLASGSYEQYF
>TRBV7-3|TRBJ2-1|-|-
TGTGCCAGCAGCGCCCTAAGCGGAAGCTACAATGAGCAGTTCTTC
CASSALSGSYNEQFF
>TRBV21-1|TRBJ2-2|-|-
TGTGCCAGCAGCAAAAGTTACGAGATTGCTAGCGGGAGTCTCACCGGGGAGCTGTTTTTT
CASSKSYEIASGSLTGELFF
>TRBV18|TRBJ2-2|-|-
TGTGCCAGCTCACCTTTATCCGGAGGTGCCGGGGAGCTGTTTTTT
CASSPLSGGAGELFF
>TRBV27|TRBJ1-2|-|TRBD1
TGTGCCATTACCCATAGGACAGGGGGCCTTGGGGGTGGCTACACCTTC
CAITHRTGGLGGGYTF
>TRBV6-6|TRBJ2-7|-|TRBD1
TGTGCCAGCAGTCAAGGGGGACAGGGGGCAAGCGAGCAGTACTTC
CASSQGGQGASEQYF
>TRBV6-5|TRBJ1-2|-|TRBD1
TGTGCCAGCAGTTACACTTACAGGGGTAACTATGGCTACACCTTC
CASSYTYRGNYGYTF
>TRBV6-1|TRBJ2-1|-|-
TGTGCCAGCAGCTATGACAGGACCGAGCAGTTCTTC
CASSYDRTEQFF
>TRBV11-3|TRBJ1-2|-|-
TGTGCCAGCAGCTTTGACGGACAGCGAGACTATGGCTACACCTTC
CASSFDGQRDYGYTF
>TRBV11-2|TRBJ2-2|-|TRBD2
TGTGCCAGCAGATCGCCGGGACTAGCGGTCACCGGGGAGCTGTTTTTT
CASRSPGLAVTGELFF
>TRBV25-1|TRBJ2-1|-|-
TGTGCCAGCAGTGGGGGAAGGGAGCCCCTCTACAATGAGCAGTTCTTC
CASSGGREPLYNEQFF
>TRBV19|TRBJ1-2|-|TRBD1
TGTGCCAGTAGTCTACGACAGGGGGCTAACTATGGCTACACCTTC
CASSLRQGANYGYTF
>TRBV7-2|TRBJ1-2|once|-
TGTGCCAGCAGCTTAGGGGGGCGAATTCATGGCTACACCTTC
CASSLGGRIHGYTF
>TRBV5-4|TRBJ2-7|-|-
TGTGCCAGCAGCTTGGACTACTACGAGCAGTACTTC
CASSLDYYEQYF
>TRBV28|TRBJ2-7|-|TRBD2
TGTGCCAGCAGTTTTCAGGGCGGGAGAGTTGAGCAGTACTTC
CASSFQGGRVEQYF
>TRBV28|TRBJ1-2|-|TRBD1
TGTGCCAGCAGTTCCATGACAGGGCCTAACTATGGCTACACCTTC
CASSSMTGPNYGYTF
>TRBV7-2|TRBJ2-3|-|-
TGTGCCAGCAGCCCCGACTCCCTGGGCACAGATACGCAGTATTTT
CASSPDSLGTDTQYF
>TRBV5-4|TRBJ2-7|-|TRBD2
TGTGCCAGCGGGCTAGCGGGGATCTACGAGCAGTACTTC
CASGLAGIYEQYF
>TRBV7-2|TRBJ2-6|once|-
TGTGCCAGCAGCTTAGTTTCGGGACTCAGCTCTGGGGCCAACGTCCTGACTTTC
CASSLVSGLSSGANVLTF
>TRBV28|TRBJ2-7|-|TRBD1
TGTGCCAGCAGTAGCCCGCCGGGACAGTACGAGCAGTACTTC
CASSSPPGQYEQYF
>TRBV19|TRBJ1-5|-|TRBD1
TGTGCCAGTAGTATTCCCCAGGGACAGCTAAATCAGCCCCAGCATTTT
CASSIPQGQLNQPQHF
>TRBV18|TRBJ1-1|-|-
TGTGCCAGCATTAGACAGGTTAACACTGAAGCTTTCTTT
CASIRQVNTEAFF
>TRBV5-8|TRBJ2-3|-|TRBD1
TGTGCCAGCAGCTTGGACAGGGGGACAGATACGCAGTATTTT
CASSLDRGTDTQYF
>TRBV10-3|TRBJ2-3|-|-
TGTGCCATCAGCCACACAGATACGCAGTATTTT
CAISHTDTQYF
>TRBV6-5|TRBJ2-1|-|-
TGTGCCAGCAGTTACTCGGGGGGTGAGAGAGAGCAGTTCTTC
CASSYSGGEREQFF
>TRBV2|TRBJ2-5|-|-
TGTGCCAGCAATGCGGAGCGCGTACAAGAGACCCAGTACTTC
CASNAERVQETQYF
>TRBV11-2|TRBJ2-5|-|-
TGTGCCAGCAGCTTTCAGAGCGATCAAGAGACCCAGTACTTC
CASSFQSDQETQYF